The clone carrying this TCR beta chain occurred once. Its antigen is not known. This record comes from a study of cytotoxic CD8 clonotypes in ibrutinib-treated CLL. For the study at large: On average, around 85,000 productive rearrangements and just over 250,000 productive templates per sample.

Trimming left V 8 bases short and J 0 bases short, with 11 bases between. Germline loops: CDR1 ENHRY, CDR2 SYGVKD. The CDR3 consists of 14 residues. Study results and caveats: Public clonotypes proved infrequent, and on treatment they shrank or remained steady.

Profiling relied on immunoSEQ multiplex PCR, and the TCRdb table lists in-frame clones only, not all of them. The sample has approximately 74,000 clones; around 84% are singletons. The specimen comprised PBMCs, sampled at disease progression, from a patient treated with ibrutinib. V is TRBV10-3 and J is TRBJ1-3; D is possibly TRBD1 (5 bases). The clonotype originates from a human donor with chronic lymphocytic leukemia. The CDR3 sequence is CAIERGDSGNTIYF. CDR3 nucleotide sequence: TGTGCCATCGAGAGGGGTGACTCTGGAAACACCATATATTTT.